Presented here are 13 T cell receptor beta chains from one specimen sequenced in a study of control samples from healthy donors and cancer patients. Clones were read by immunoSEQ multiplex PCR, and TCRdb kept only the in-frame ones, dropping some. The table has 190,000 or so clones, around 93% seen once. The sequenced sample was blood. These receptors all stem from a man aged 18 to 30 in good health.

This clone has just one count. This rearrangement joins TRBV7-8 to TRBJ2-1; TRBD1 matches 10 bases. The germline V gene has CDR1 SGHVS and CDR2 FQNEAQ. The J segment lost 4 bases and the V segment lost 7 bases, leaving 7 bases of the junction unmatched. The CDR3 is 15 amino acids. Here the CDR3 reads CASTGTGDSYNEQFF. Written as DNA, the CDR3 is TGTGCCAGCACTGGGACAGGGGATAGTTACAATGAGCAGTTCTTC.

About this clone: One end of the junction does not line up with germline, which may come from a read error. This chain joins TRBV7-3 and TRBJ2-1; D gene ambiguous. The germline V gene has CDR1 SGHTA and CDR2 FQGTGA. The CDR3 sequence is 14 residues long. CDR3 protein: CASSLTASYNEQFF. Written as DNA, the CDR3 is TGTGCCAGCAGCCTAACAGCCTCCTACAATGAGCAGTTCTTC.

The chain combines TRBV11-3 with TRBJ2-3; no firm D call. The V and J ends lost 0 bases and 3 bases respectively, with 4 bases between them. The CDR3 length is 13 residues. From germline, CDR1 is SGHNT and CDR2 YENEEA. Here the CDR3 DNA reads TGTGCCAGCAGCTTAGATATGACAGATACGCAGTATTTT. It yields the protein CASSLDMTDTQYF.

CDR3 bases: TGTGCCACCGAGACGGACACTGAAGCTTTCTTT. It codes for CATETDTEAFF. The chain employs TRBV15 and TRBJ1-1; no firm D call. Germline loops: CDR1 LNHNV, CDR2 YYDKDF (reference sequence). The CDR3 extends over 11 amino acids. V gave up 8 bases and J gave up 3 bases, with 7 bases separating them.

The chain is built from TRBV6-4 and TRBJ2-3; possibly TRBD2 for D (6 bases). Germline values: CDR1 MRHNA, CDR2 SNTAGT. This CDR3 is 13 amino acids long. Between the trimmed V and J ends, which lost 5 bases and 1 base, there was a span of 7 bases. CDR3: CASSPGGTDTQYF. CDR3 sequence (DNA): TGTGCCAGCAGTCCGGGGGGCACAGATACGCAGTATTTT.

V is TRBV9 and J is TRBJ1-2; D is uncertain. Germline CDR1 and CDR2: SGDLS and YYNGEE. Trimming shortened V by 2 bases and J by 9 bases, and 8 bases separated the two germline ends. The CDR3 has 11 residues. The CDR3 nucleotides read TGTGCCAGCAGCGTGTTGTCGCGCTACACCTTC. It translates to CASSVLSRYTF.

This chain links TRBV5-1 with TRBJ1-6; D possibly corresponds to TRBD1 (5 bases). Looked up from germline, CDR1 is SGHRS and CDR2 is YFSETQ. Trimming shortened V by 4 bases and J by 8 bases, and 10 bases separated the two germline ends. The CDR3 totals 13 residues. For the CDR3, the DNA is TGCGCCAGCAGCCAGGGAGGGGATTCACCCCTCCACTTT. Its protein product is CASSQGGDSPLHF.

This clone was recorded once. The rearrangement uses TRBV30 and TRBJ1-2, with D uncertain. The CDR3 runs 16 residues. In germline, CDR1 is GTSNPN, CDR2 SVGIG (reference sequence). V was pared by 3 bases and J by 2 bases, with 19 bases between. CDR3 loop: CAWSNVIVAPNYGYTF. CDR3 bases: TGTGCCTGGAGCAATGTCATTGTGGCTCCCAACTATGGCTACACCTTC.

The gene calls are TRBV4-1 and TRBJ1-5, with 7 bases fitting TRBD1. Trimming at V came to 3 bases and at J to 3 bases, leaving 5 bases not matched to a gene. The CDR3 length is 15 residues. CDR1 and CDR2 from the germline V gene are MGHRA and YSYEKL. CDR3 residues: CASSQPDRVNQPQHF. The CDR3 DNA follows: TGCGCCAGCAGCCAGCCCGACAGGGTCAATCAGCCCCAGCATTTT.

V usage is TRBV6-6 and J usage is TRBJ2-2; D may be TRBD2 (6 bases). Between the trimmed V and J ends, which lost 8 bases and 3 bases, there was a span of 13 bases. Germline CDR1 reads MNHNY; CDR2 reads SVGAGI (reference sequence). The CDR3 totals 14 residues. The CDR3 DNA reads as TGTGCCAGCCAAAGGAGGGCGGACACCGGGGAGCTGTTTTTT. Its translation: CASQRRADTGELFF.

This chain joins TRBV27 and TRBJ2-3, with 11 bases that match TRBD2. Germline V gives CDR1 MNHEY, CDR2 SMNVEV (reference sequence). Trimming cost V 3 bases and J 2 bases; bases outside gene matches: 1. The CDR3 is made up of 15 amino acids. CDR3 in DNA: TGTGCCAGCAGTTTTAGCGGGGGGGTCACAGATACGCAGTATTTT. Protein product: CASSFSGGVTDTQYF.

This clone is a singleton in its sample. This chain joins TRBV19 and TRBJ1-2; D call uncertain. The CDR3 is made up of 13 amino acids. V lost 3 bases to trimming and J lost 8 bases, with 13 bases between them. In germline, CDR1 is LNHDA, CDR2 SQIVND (reference sequence). The CDR3 here is CASSIPAKGGYTF. The DNA for the CDR3 is TGTGCCAGTAGTATTCCGGCAAAAGGGGGCTACACCTTC.

This chain uses TRBV23-1 with TRBJ1-6; D remains ambiguous. TRBV23-1 is assigned to the ORF class and has an uncertain function. This CDR3 is built from 13 residues. The V gene lost 0 bases and the J gene lost 17 bases, with 14 bases spanning the gap. The CDR3 bases are TGCGCCAGCAGTCAATCGGGTAGAAAAGCGTTCCACTTT. As protein: CASSQSGRKAFHF.